This record covers a single T cell receptor beta chain. Libraries were prepared by immunoSEQ multiplex PCR; TCRdb keeps only in-frame clonotypes and omits some of them. The sample records approximately 200,000 clones, about 84% being singletons. The data derive from a study of blood T cell repertoires in COVID-19. Study information: Specimens from acute and convalescent COVID-19 originated in the United States, Italy and Spain.

Cohorts were assigned according to the clinical history that participants reported. Specimen: PBMCs or T cells enriched from blood (not recorded which). The sequence derives from a woman between 35 and 50 years old with acute COVID-19.

CDR3 coding DNA: TGTGCCAGCAGCTTGCCTCACGGGTGGGGCAGCTCTGGGGCCAACGTCCTGACTTTC. Residues: CASSLPHGWGSSGANVLTF. J is TRBJ2-6 and V is TRBV5-8; TRBD1 is a possible D gene (5 bases). This CDR3 contains 19 residues. Trimming left V 1 base short and J 0 bases short, with 17 bases between. Per the germline V gene, CDR1 is SGHTS and CDR2 is YDEGEE. Using reference TRBV5-8 and TRBJ2-6 for the parts outside the CDR3, the full variable domain is EAGVTQSPTHLIKTRGQQATLRCSPISGHTSVYWYQQALGLGLQFLLWYDEGEERNRGNFPPRFSGRQFPNYSSELNVNALELEDSALYLCASSLPHGWGSSGANVLTFGAGSRLTVL.